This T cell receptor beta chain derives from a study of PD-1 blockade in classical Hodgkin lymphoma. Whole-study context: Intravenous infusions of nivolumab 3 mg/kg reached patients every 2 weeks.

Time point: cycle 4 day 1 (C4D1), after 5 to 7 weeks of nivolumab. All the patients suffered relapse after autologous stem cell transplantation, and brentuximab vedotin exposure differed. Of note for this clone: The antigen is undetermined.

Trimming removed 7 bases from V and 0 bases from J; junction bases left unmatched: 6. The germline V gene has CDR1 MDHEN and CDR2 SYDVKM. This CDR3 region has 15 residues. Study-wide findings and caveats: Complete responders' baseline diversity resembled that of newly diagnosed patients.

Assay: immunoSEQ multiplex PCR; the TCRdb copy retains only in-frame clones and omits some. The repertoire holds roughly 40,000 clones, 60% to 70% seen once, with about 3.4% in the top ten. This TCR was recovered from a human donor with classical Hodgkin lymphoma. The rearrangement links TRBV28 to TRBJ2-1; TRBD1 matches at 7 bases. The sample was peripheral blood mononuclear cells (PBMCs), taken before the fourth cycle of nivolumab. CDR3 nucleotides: TGTGCCAGCAACCGACAGGGAAGCTCCTACAATGAGCAGTTCTTC. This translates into CASNRQGSSYNEQFF.